Below, 10 T cell receptor beta chains from the same sample are listed, as sequenced in a study of T cell changes during pregnancy in multiple sclerosis. Sequencing was performed with immunoSEQ multiplex PCR; in TCRdb, only in-frame clones are kept and a portion is missing. The repertoire consists of about 75,000 clones, with around 90% occurring once and the leading ten covering 0.43%. Sequenced here: CD4+ T cells from peripheral blood mononuclear cells, sampled before pregnancy. The receptors stem from a female donor with multiple sclerosis, enrolled in a pregnancy study.

The chain carries TRBV18 and TRBJ1-2; TRBD1 agrees at 9 bases. This CDR3 has 17 amino acids. With 3 bases clipped from V and 1 base from J, the junction kept 9 bases outside the gene matches. Germline CDR1 and CDR2: KGHSH and LQKENI. CDR3 residues: CASSPNAGTGLNYGYTF. The CDR3 nucleotides read TGTGCCAGCTCACCTAATGCCGGGACAGGGCTTAACTATGGCTACACCTTC.

The chain employs TRBV27 and TRBJ2-7, with 10 positions matching TRBD1. The CDR3 has 17 residues. Trimming at V came to 5 bases and at J to 3 bases, leaving 13 bases not matched to a gene. The germline V gene encodes CDR1 MNHEY and CDR2 SMNVEV (reference sequence). The chain's CDR3 is CASSSQQKTGGLYEQYF. CDR3 DNA sequence: TGTGCCAGCAGTAGCCAACAAAAGACAGGGGGCCTCTACGAGCAGTACTTC.

The chain uses TRBV5-4 and TRBJ2-2; D possibly corresponds to TRBD1 (5 bases). Germline V CDR1 and CDR2: SGHNT, YYREEE (reference sequence). The CDR3 is made up of 15 amino acids. V was cut by 9 bases and J by 6 bases, with 21 bases left in between. CDR3 amino acids: CATSSPKQVAGELFF. DNA of the CDR3: TGTGCCACCTCGAGCCCCAAACAGGTCGCCGGGGAGCTGTTTTTT.

V and J are TRBV27 and TRBJ2-3; D is possibly TRBD2 (6 bases). The CDR3 length is 14 residues. The V gene lost 6 bases and the J gene lost 0 bases, with 10 bases spanning the gap. Per germline, CDR1 MNHEY and CDR2 SMNVEV (reference sequence). The CDR3 nucleotides read TGTGCCAGCAGCCCGACTAGGAGCACAGATACGCAGTATTTT. It is translated as CASSPTRSTDTQYF.

The genes are TRBV5-1 and TRBJ2-5; D not certain. This CDR3 has 15 residues. V was clipped by 0 bases and J by 2 bases, with 11 bases between them. CDR1 is SGHRS, CDR2 YFSETQ, per germline. CDR3 sequence reads: CASSLDSSRQETQYF. The DNA for the CDR3 is TGCGCCAGCAGCTTGGATTCTTCGAGACAAGAGACCCAGTACTTC.

The chain uses TRBV19 and TRBJ2-2; 7 bases align to TRBD2. Germline loops: CDR1 LNHDA, CDR2 SQIVND (reference sequence). There are 17 residues in the CDR3. With V trimmed by 3 bases and J by 5 bases, 12 bases remained unmatched. The CDR3 DNA sequence: TGTGCCAGTAGTATGGATCTTGGGGGGGTGAGGACCGGGGAGCTGTTTTTT. It specifies CASSMDLGGVRTGELFF.

The sample holds a few counts of this clone. The rearrangement uses TRBV5-5 and TRBJ2-7; 9 bases align to TRBD1. Germline values: CDR1 SGHKS, CDR2 YYEKEE (reference sequence). The CDR3 sequence is 15 residues long. The trim removed 4 bases at V and 6 bases at J, leaving 11 bases unmatched. The CDR3 DNA reads as TGTGCCAGCAGCCCCACCGGGACAGGGCTCGGCGAGCAGTACTTC. Translation: CASSPTGTGLGEQYF.

The chain is built from TRBV6-1 and TRBJ1-5, with 10 bases matching TRBD1. The CDR3 has 17 amino acids. Germline CDR1 reads MNHNS; CDR2 reads SASEGT. V lost 2 bases, J lost 4 bases, and 8 bases stayed unmatched. CDR3 sequence reads: CASSERGQGPPNQPQHF. CDR3 nucleotides: TGTGCCAGCAGTGAAAGGGGACAGGGGCCTCCTAATCAGCCCCAGCATTTT.

V usage is TRBV11-3 and J usage is TRBJ2-7; TRBD1 agrees at 8 bases. The CDR3 extends over 15 amino acids. Germline values: CDR1 SGHNT, CDR2 YENEEA. The V segment lost 1 base and the J segment 2 bases; nucleotides outside the gene matches: 4. The DNA of the CDR3 is TGTGCCAGCAGCTTAGGGACAGGGAACACCTACGAGCAGTACTTC. This translates into CASSLGTGNTYEQYF.

The rearrangement links TRBV10-3 to TRBJ1-1; perhaps TRBD1 as D (5 bases). Germline CDR1 reads ENHRY; CDR2 reads SYGVKD. CDR3 length equals 13 residues. The V and J ends lost 1 base and 4 bases respectively, with 7 bases between them. This chain's CDR3 is CAISELGGTEAFF. The CDR3 nucleotides are TGTGCCATCAGTGAGTTGGGGGGCACTGAAGCTTTCTTT.